These 23 T cell receptor beta chains came from one sample sequenced in a study of blood T cells in healthy people across ages. The second PCR ran roughly 6 to 12 cycles with a sample-barcoded 5' primer and J-beta primers. A single record per CDR3 protein comes from TCRdb applying MiXCR to the 5' RACE reads. Among more than 700,000 distinct CDR3 sequences, 35% to 50% were seen once, and the ten largest hold 18%. The sequenced material came from blood. The source of these receptors is an elderly man in good health.

The V and J genes are TRBV28 and TRBJ2-1; 13 positions match TRBD2. The junction had 8 bases not matched to a gene; V was cut back by 5 bases and J by 7 bases. CDR1 and CDR2 (germline): MDHEN, SYDVKM. The CDR3 runs to 16 residues. The CDR3 nucleotides read TGTGCCAGCAGTCTCCAGACTAGCGGGAGGAGGAATGAGCAGTTCTTC. This encodes CASSLQTSGRRNEQFF. The variable domain in full, completed from reference TRBV28 and TRBJ2-1, reads DVKVTQSSRYLVKRTGEKVFLECVQDMDHENMFWYRQDPGLGLRLIYFSYDVKMKEKGDIPEGYSVSREKKERFSLILESASTNQTSMYLCASSLQTSGRRNEQFFGPGTRLTVL.

The chain couples TRBV7-9 to TRBJ1-4; D call uncertain. V lost 2 bases to trimming and J lost 1 base, with 8 bases between them. The CDR3 is 15 residues long. CDR1 is SEHNR and CDR2 is FQNEAQ in the germline V gene (reference sequence). The CDR3 is CASSLRGKTNEKLFF. In DNA, the CDR3 is TGTGCCAGCAGCTTACGAGGAAAAACTAATGAAAAACTGTTTTTT.

A few counts support this clonotype. This clone may be a read error of a much larger clone one base away. This chain links TRBV27 with TRBJ2-1, with 9 bases identical to TRBD2. Germline assignment: CDR1 MNHEY and CDR2 SMNVEV (reference sequence). Trimming at V came to 4 bases and at J to 4 bases, leaving 5 bases not matched to a gene. This CDR3 region has 15 residues. The CDR3 DNA reads TGTGCCAGCAGTTGTCTAGCGGGGCCATACAATGAGCAGTTCTTC. Translated, it gives CASSCLAGPYNEQFF.

The V and J genes are TRBV12-3 or TRBV12-4 and TRBJ2-3; D is unresolved. The CDR3 consists of 17 residues. Trimming removed 6 bases from V and 1 base from J, with 20 bases in between. The chain's CDR3 is CASSKHLGNRGTDTQYF. In DNA, the CDR3 is TGTGCCAGCAGCAAGCACCTGGGGAACAGAGGCACAGATACGCAGTATTTT.

The chain recombines TRBV7-2 with TRBJ1-2; 7 nucleotides match TRBD1. Germline trimming cut 5 bases from V and 3 bases from J; bases unmatched to any gene: 6. The CDR3 is 14 amino acids. CDR1 is SGHTA and CDR2 is FQGNSA in the germline V gene. The CDR3 sequence is CASSITGTDYGYTF. DNA for the CDR3: TGTGCCAGCAGCATAACAGGGACAGACTATGGCTACACCTTC.

The genes are TRBV29-1 and TRBJ1-2, with D possibly being TRBD1 (6 bases). Germline loops: CDR1 SQVTM, CDR2 ANQGSEA. The V end was cut by 7 bases, the J end by 6 bases, with 15 bases between. The CDR3 consists of 12 residues. The CDR3 spells CSGGAGENGYTF. The DNA for the CDR3 is TGCAGCGGGGGGGCGGGGGAAAATGGCTACACCTTC.

This clonotype was observed a few times. The V and J genes are TRBV7-3 and TRBJ2-1; D perhaps matches TRBD2 (6 bases). V shed 1 base and J shed 6 bases, with 7 bases lying between them. Per the germline V gene, CDR1 is SGHTA and CDR2 is FQGTGA. The CDR3 has 13 amino acids. Here the CDR3 DNA reads TGTGCCAGCAGCTTAATCGGGAGCAATGAGCAGTTCTTC. It yields the protein CASSLIGSNEQFF.

V usage is TRBV20-1 and J usage is TRBJ2-5; possibly TRBD1 for D (5 bases). The CDR3 extends over 12 amino acids. Germline CDR1 reads DFQATT; CDR2 reads SNEGSKA (reference sequence). CDR3 nucleotides: TGCAGGGCCGCTAAAGGGGTAGGGCCCCAGTACTTC. Translating gives CRAAKGVGPQYF.

V usage is TRBV11-3 and J usage is TRBJ2-3; D may be TRBD1 or TRBD2 (6 bases each). V shed 5 bases and J shed 6 bases, with 15 bases lying between them. The CDR3 length is 14 residues. CDR1 and CDR2 (germline): SGHNT, YENEEA. In DNA form, the CDR3 reads TGTGCCAGCAGCCTCCACCGGGGGCAGGATACGCAGTATTTT. This sequence encodes CASSLHRGQDTQYF.

In regard to this clonotype: The germline gene is not matched at one end of the junction; a read error may be the cause. This chain joins TRBV7-9 and TRBJ2-3, with D tentatively TRBD2 (5 bases). This CDR3 has 18 amino acids. CDR1 and CDR2 from the germline V gene are SEHNR and FQNEAQ (reference sequence). CDR3 region: CASSLLARNKSSTATQYF. CDR3 nucleotides: TGTGCCAGCAGCTTGTTGGCTAGAAATAAATCTAGCACAGCTACGCAGTATTTT.

The sample holds a few counts of this clonotype. The chain uses TRBV6-5 and TRBJ2-5; D is undetermined. The CDR3 totals 14 residues. The ends were cut back, 2 bases at V and 1 base at J, with 8 bases in the middle. CDR1 and CDR2 from the germline V gene are MNHEY and SVGAGI. The CDR3 region has the DNA TGTGCCAGCAGTTACAGAAACAGCCAAGAGACCCAGTACTTC. Amino acid sequence: CASSYRNSQETQYF.

Details on this clonotype: Germline is not matched at one junction end, which may reflect a read error. V is TRBV2 and J is TRBJ1-5; D might be TRBD1 (5 bases). Germline CDR1 and CDR2: SNHLY and FYNNEI. The CDR3 totals 17 residues. This chain's CDR3 is CASSERRGGHSNQPQRF. Written as DNA, the CDR3 is TGTGCCAGCAGCGAACGAAGGGGAGGTCATAGCAATCAGCCCCAGCGTTTT.

The chain combines TRBV5-5 with TRBJ2-4; 9 nucleotides align to TRBD2. J gave up 5 bases and V 3 bases, and 6 bases lay outside the gene matches. The germline CDR1 and CDR2 sequences are SGHKS and YYEKEE (reference sequence). The CDR3 consists of 15 residues. The CDR3 is CASSWRSSGENIQYF. The CDR3 DNA follows: TGTGCCAGCAGCTGGAGGTCTAGCGGGGAAAACATTCAGTACTTC. Filled out from reference TRBV5-5 and TRBJ2-4, the complete variable domain reads DAGVTQSPTHLIKTRGQQVTLRCSPISGHKSVSWYQQVLGQGPQFIFQYYEKEERGRGNFPDRFSARQFPNYSSELNVNALLLGDSALYLCASSWRSSGENIQYFGAGTRLSVL.

This clonotype has a single count. This chain joins TRBV13 and TRBJ1-4; 9 bases are a match to TRBD1. In germline, CDR1 is PRHDT, CDR2 FYEKMQ (reference sequence). There are 15 residues in the CDR3. The V and J ends lost 6 bases and 0 bases, in that order; junction bases with no gene match: 2. In DNA, the CDR3 is TGTGCCAGCAGACGGACAGGGGCAACTAATGAAAAACTGTTTTTT. Translation: CASRRTGATNEKLFF.

The V and J genes are TRBV11-3 and TRBJ2-1, with 7 bases fitting TRBD1. Per the germline V gene, CDR1 is SGHNT and CDR2 is YENEEA. V lost 5 bases to trimming and J lost 7 bases; unmatched junction nucleotides: 11. The CDR3 contains 15 residues. This chain's CDR3 is CASSPGTGAKNEQFF. The CDR3 DNA reads TGTGCCAGCAGCCCCGGTACAGGGGCGAAGAATGAGCAGTTCTTC.

This chain connects TRBV5-1 to TRBJ2-5, with 10 bases lining up with TRBD1. This CDR3 is built from 15 residues. V gave up 1 base and J gave up 11 bases; unmatched junction bases: 11. The germline CDR1 and CDR2 sequences are SGHRS and YFSETQ. The CDR3 loop reads CASSLPGTGVNEQYF. The CDR3 nucleotides are TGCGCCAGCAGCTTGCCAGGGACAGGGGTGAATGAGCAGTACTTC.

V gene TRBV29-1 combines with J gene TRBJ2-5, with D tentatively TRBD1 or TRBD2 (6 bases each). The J call is doubtful: the DNA matches TRBJ2-7 better. Germline V lookup: CDR1 SQVTM, CDR2 ANQGSEA. The CDR3 has 12 amino acids. CDR3 amino acids: CSVKEGGHEQYF. CDR3 nucleotides: TGCAGCGTCAAAGAGGGGGGCCACGAGCAGTACTTC.

This clonotype was counted many times. The chain carries TRBV7-2 and TRBJ2-7, with D uncertain. The ends were cut back, 5 bases at V and 0 bases at J, with 5 bases in the middle. The CDR3 runs 12 residues. Germline V gene sequence: CDR1 SGHTA, CDR2 FQGNSA. CDR3 nucleotides: TGTGCCAGCAGCCCATACTCCTACGAGCAGTACTTC. Its protein product is CASSPYSYEQYF. The complete variable domain, with remaining parts taken from reference TRBV7-2 and TRBJ2-7, reads GAGVSQSPSNKVTEKGKDVELRCDPISGHTALYWYRQSLGQGLEFLIYFQGNSAPDKSGLPSDRFSAERTGGSVSTLTIQRTQQEDSAVYLCASSPYSYEQYFGPGTRLTVT.

The chain employs TRBV5-1 and TRBJ2-5, with 8 bases matching TRBD2. The CDR3 consists of 15 residues. The ends lost 1 base at V and 4 bases at J; junction bases unmatched: 6. Germline-derived CDR1 and CDR2 are SGHRS and YFSETQ. The CDR3 nucleotides read TGCGCCAGCAGCTTGTTTGCCGGGAGGGGAGAGACCCAGTACTTC. Its translation is CASSLFAGRGETQYF.

This clonotype was recorded at least ten times. This chain uses TRBV20-1 with TRBJ2-1, with a possible D match to TRBD1 (5 bases). Per the germline V gene, CDR1 is DFQATT and CDR2 is SNEGSKA (reference sequence). The CDR3 is 14 amino acids. Between the trimmed V and J ends, which lost 1 base and 8 bases, there was a span of 15 bases. In DNA form, the CDR3 reads TGCAGTGCTAGAGGCTTAGGATTAGGGGATGAGCAGTTCTTC. It is translated as CSARGLGLGDEQFF.

This clonotype showed up just a few times. The chain combines TRBV20-1 with TRBJ2-7; 8 positions match TRBD2. Germline V gene sequence: CDR1 DFQATT, CDR2 SNEGSKA (reference sequence). V shed 5 bases, J shed 9 bases, and the junction held 9 bases outside the gene matches. The CDR3 totals 12 residues. The CDR3 coding sequence is TGCAGTGCTCCTCGGACTAGCCTTAGGCAGTACTTC. This sequence encodes CSAPRTSLRQYF.

V is TRBV29-1 and J is TRBJ1-1; 7 positions agree with TRBD1. CDR1 and CDR2 (germline): SQVTM, ANQGSEA. CDR3 length equals 13 residues. V was clipped by 7 bases and J by 4 bases; unmatched bases: 9. The CDR3 region has the DNA TGCAGCGCCTCAAGGGGGCCGAGCACTGAAGCTTTCTTT. It specifies CSASRGPSTEAFF.

This clonotype was seen a handful of times. The V and J genes are TRBV6-1 and TRBJ1-1, with unresolved D. The V and J ends lost 1 base and 5 bases respectively, with 17 bases between them. The CDR3 totals 16 residues. Per the germline V gene, CDR1 is MNHNS and CDR2 is SASEGT. CDR3 DNA sequence: TGTGCCAGCAGTGAAGAGGCGGGGTTGGAAGGAACTGAAGCTTTCTTT. Its protein is CASSEEAGLEGTEAFF.